The 18 T cell receptor beta chains reported below all come from one sample, sequenced in a study of read filtering for tumor transcriptome and immune sequencing. Molecular barcoded adaptors covering alpha/delta and beta/gamma chains were used on approximately 400 ng RNA. TCRdb re-analysed the reads in MiXCR, keeping a single row per CDR3 protein. The data contain about 63,000 distinct CDR3 sequences, approximately 14% of them singletons. Sequenced: a population of CD138-negative cells sorted from bone marrow. The receptors here all came from a donor at least 40 years old with multiple myeloma.

V gene TRBV20-1 combines with J gene TRBJ2-7; D unclear. The CDR3 length is 12 residues. Per germline, CDR1 DFQATT and CDR2 SNEGSKA (reference sequence). V was clipped by 7 bases and J by 4 bases, with 14 bases between them. CDR3 DNA: TGCAGTGTACCGTCGAGAAGTTACGAGCAGTACTTC. Amino acid sequence: CSVPSRSYEQYF.

The chain employs TRBV3-1 and TRBJ2-7; the D gene is possibly TRBD2 (6 bases). Trimming removed 0 bases at V and 7 bases at J, with 16 bases between. Germline CDR1 reads LGHDT; CDR2 reads YNNKEL (reference sequence). The CDR3 runs 15 residues. CDR3 nucleotides: TGTGCCAGCAGCCAAGACGGGCGGGGCTGGGAAGAGCAGTACTTC. It yields the protein CASSQDGRGWEEQYF.

In its sample, this clonotype was seen once. The rearrangement uses TRBV7-2 and TRBJ1-1; D is unclear. This CDR3 spans 15 amino acids. V was clipped by 5 bases and J by 7 bases, with 20 bases between them. Germline V CDR1 and CDR2: SGHTA, FQGNSA. The CDR3 sequence: CASSLGPMLSNEAFF. In DNA, the CDR3 is TGTGCCAGCAGCCTAGGCCCGATGTTGAGCAATGAAGCTTTCTTT.

This clonotype was counted many times. The chain uses TRBV5-1 and TRBJ2-6; D remains unclear. CDR1 SGHRS and CDR2 YFSETQ come from the germline V gene. The V gene lost 4 bases and the J gene lost 1 base, with 18 bases spanning the gap. CDR3 length equals 18 residues. CDR3 bases: TGCGCCAGCAGCCCCCCACGGGCAGTCGAGTCTGGGGCCAACGTCCTGACTTTC. Amino acids: CASSPPRAVESGANVLTF.

The sample holds many counts of this clonotype. The V gene is TRBV5-1, the J gene TRBJ1-1, with a weak D call TRBD1 (5 bases). V lost 0 bases and J lost 1, with 13 bases in between. Germline V gives CDR1 SGHRS, CDR2 YFSETQ. CDR3 size: 16 residues. The CDR3 sequence: CASSLGPGSSNTEAFF. DNA for the CDR3: TGCGCCAGCAGCTTGGGCCCAGGGAGCTCGAACACTGAAGCTTTCTTT.

The chain joins TRBV5-1 to TRBJ2-3; no firm D call. The CDR3 is 14 residues long. CDR1 and CDR2 (germline): SGHRS, YFSETQ. V was clipped by 6 bases and J by 0 bases, with 11 bases between them. The CDR3: CASTVPGSTDTQYF. The CDR3 DNA follows: TGCGCCAGCACCGTCCCCGGGAGCACAGATACGCAGTATTTT.

On this clonotype itself: Just one base apart from a much larger clone, this may be a read error. The rearrangement joins TRBV5-1 to TRBJ2-3; maybe TRBD2 (9 bases). This CDR3 comprises 17 residues. In germline, CDR1 is SGHRS, CDR2 YFSETQ. CDR3 amino acids: CASSVGISGSGTGTQYF. The DNA of the CDR3 is TGCGCCAGCAGCGTGGGGATTAGCGGGAGTGGGACAGGTACGCAGTATTTT.

As to this clonotype: With a much larger clone just one base away, this may be a read error. V gene TRBV20-1 combines with J gene TRBJ2-1, with D perhaps given as TRBD1 or TRBD2 (5 bases each). Trimming took off 4 bases at V and 5 bases at J, with 15 bases between the two ends. The length of the CDR3 is 14 residues. Germline values: CDR1 DFQATT, CDR2 SNEGSKA (reference sequence). The CDR3 sequence: CSATGTPGNNEQFF. CDR3 nucleotides: TGCAGTGCTACCGGGACCCCCGGCAACAATGAGCAGTTCTTC.

This chain connects TRBV20-1 to TRBJ2-7; the D gene could be TRBD1 or TRBD2 (5 bases each). The CDR3 is 18 amino acids. Trimming stripped 0 bases from V and 0 bases from J, with 21 bases between. Germline V gene data show CDR1 as DFQATT and CDR2 as SNEGSKA (reference sequence). CDR3: CSARDSVRAGPSSYEQYF. The CDR3 DNA follows: TGCAGTGCTAGAGATTCGGTGAGGGCAGGGCCTAGCTCCTACGAGCAGTACTTC.

The CDR3 loop is CASSPSGACNEQFF. CDR3 in DNA: TGCGCCAGCAGCCCTAGCGGGGCTTGCAATGAGCAGTTCTTC. The V call is TRBV4-1, the J call TRBJ2-1; 9 bases are a match to TRBD2. V trimming: 4 bases; J trimming: 6 bases; junction bases outside the gene matches: 4. CDR1 and CDR2 from the germline V gene are MGHRA and YSYEKL. The CDR3 length is 14 residues.

This clonotype has at least ten counts. The rearrangement uses TRBV30 and TRBJ1-1; D uncertain. Trimming left V 1 base short and J 5 bases short, with 14 bases between. CDR3 length: 14 residues. Germline assignment: CDR1 GTSNPN and CDR2 SVGIG (reference sequence). CDR3 nucleotide sequence: TGTGCCTGGAGTGGGGCGCAGACGGTGACTGAAGCTTTCTTT. It is translated as CAWSGAQTVTEAFF. Supplemented by reference TRBV30 and TRBJ1-1, the full variable domain reads SQTIHQWPATLVQPVGSPLSLECTVEGTSNPNLYWYRQAAGRGLQLLFYSVGIGQISSEVPQNLSASRPQDRQFILSSKKLLLSDSGFYLCAWSGAQTVTEAFFGQGTRLTVV.

The V and J genes are TRBV7-3 and TRBJ2-1, with no clear D. V was pared by 0 bases and J by 6 bases, with 12 bases between. Germline CDR1 and CDR2: SGHTA and FQGTGA. The length of the CDR3 is 15 residues. CDR3 sequence reads: CASSLTVALGNEQFF. In DNA, the CDR3 is TGTGCCAGCAGCTTAACGGTAGCCCTTGGCAATGAGCAGTTCTTC.

This chain links TRBV4-2 with TRBJ2-7, with D possibly being TRBD2 (5 bases). The germline V gene has CDR1 LGHNA and CDR2 YNFKEQ. The CDR3 extends over 13 amino acids. V shed 4 bases and J shed 2 bases, with 9 bases lying between them. CDR3 nucleotide sequence: TGTGCCAGCAGCCCGGACTTGGCCTACGAGCAGTACTTC. This gives the protein CASSPDLAYEQYF.

This clonotype has at least ten counts. The chain employs TRBV19 and TRBJ1-5; 9 nucleotides line up with TRBD1. CDR1 and CDR2 (germline): LNHDA, SQIVND (reference sequence). The CDR3 contains 16 residues. V dropped 3 bases and J dropped 6; count of bases not matched to a gene: 9. In DNA, the CDR3 is TGTGCCAGTAGTATCTCTACAGGGGGCACAGGTCAGCCCCAGCATTTT. This gives the protein CASSISTGGTGQPQHF.

This rearrangement joins TRBV19 to TRBJ1-5; D not certain. The CDR3 runs to 14 residues. The V gene's germline CDR1 is LNHDA and CDR2 SQIVND (reference sequence). Trimming stripped 4 bases from V and 4 bases from J, with 11 bases between. This chain's CDR3 is CASSTSGKNQPQHF. CDR3 bases: TGTGCCAGTAGTACAAGTGGAAAGAATCAGCCCCAGCATTTT.

This clonotype showed up many times. The chain carries TRBV20-1 and TRBJ2-7; 7 nucleotides align to TRBD2. CDR3 length: 14 residues. From germline, CDR1 is DFQATT and CDR2 SNEGSKA (reference sequence). V was clipped by 6 bases and J by 2 bases; unmatched bases: 10. This chain's CDR3 is CSAPAWREPYEQYF. CDR3 bases: TGCAGTGCCCCGGCCTGGCGGGAGCCCTACGAGCAGTACTTC.

This clonotype was detected ten times or more. The chain has TRBV6-2 or TRBV6-3 and TRBJ2-1; D might be TRBD2 (5 bases). The length of the CDR3 is 11 residues. From germline, CDR1 is MNHEY and CDR2 SVGEGT. V dropped 5 bases and J dropped 10 bases, with 9 bases sitting between them. The CDR3 DNA reads TGTGCCAGCAGTGCAAGCGGAGAGCAGTTCTTC. Protein product: CASSASGEQFF.

This clonotype was counted a few times. The genes are TRBV5-1 and TRBJ2-5; D unclear. CDR1 is SGHRS and CDR2 is YFSETQ in the germline V gene. The CDR3 covers 14 residues. The V end lost 6 bases, the J end lost 5 bases, and 17 bases lay between the germline ends. The CDR3 DNA follows: TGCGCCAGCACTTTGCACCCGGGTTCGGAGACCCAGTACTTC. Its protein is CASTLHPGSETQYF.